A selection of T cell receptor beta chains follows, all from one sample in a study of beta chain features in type 1 diabetes. The repertoire was sequenced with immunoSEQ multiplex PCR; TCRdb's copy has only in-frame clones and lacks some. Of around 500,000 clones listed, 11% are singletons. The source material was naive CD4+ T cells from blood. The origin of the receptors is a woman aged 18-35 years in good health. CDR3s include the opening cysteine and the closing phenylalanine or tryptophan. Each record gives: D gene, clone size, V gene, J gene, CDR3 DNA, CDR3 protein. D genes are given only for firm matches. A row's size may be missing; if present it is once, few, many or a size class.

D: TRBD1
size: few
V: TRBV7-2
J: TRBJ1-2
DNA: TGTGCCAGCAGCAACGCCGGGACAGGGGGCTATGGCTACACCTTC
CDR3: CASSNAGTGGYGYTF

D: -
size: -
V: TRBV28
J: TRBJ1-2
DNA: TGTGCCAGCAGTTTCAGGGTAGGAGGCTACACCTTC
CDR3: CASSFRVGGYTF

D: TRBD2
size: -
V: TRBV7-9
J: TRBJ2-1
DNA: TGTGCCAGCAGTTCACTAGCGGAATACAATGAGCAGTTCTTC
CDR3: CASSSLAEYNEQFF

D: -
size: -
V: TRBV25-1
J: TRBJ2-2
DNA: TGTGCCAGCAGTGTATTAGCGGATACCGGGGAGCTGTTTTTT
CDR3: CASSVLADTGELFF

D: TRBD2
size: -
V: TRBV30
J: TRBJ2-7
DNA: TGTGCCTGGAGCCGCCTCTACGGGACTAGCGAGTACGAGCAGTACTTC
CDR3: CAWSRLYGTSEYEQYF

D: TRBD2
size: -
V: TRBV27
J: TRBJ2-1
DNA: TGTGCCAGCAGAGCCCTACTAGCGGGAGGAGAGCAGTTCTTC
CDR3: CASRALLAGGEQFF

D: -
size: few
V: TRBV19
J: TRBJ1-2
DNA: TGTGCCAGTAGTGCAAGTGGAGGCTATGGCTACACCTTC
CDR3: CASSASGGYGYTF

D: -
size: once
V: TRBV5-1
J: TRBJ1-1
DNA: TGCGCCAGCAGCCCCTACAAGGCTGGGGACACTGAAGCTTTCTTT
CDR3: CASSPYKAGDTEAFF

D: TRBD1
size: few
V: TRBV15
J: TRBJ2-4
DNA: TGTGCCACCAGTACGACAGGGGTAACCAAAAACATTCAGTACTTC
CDR3: CATSTTGVTKNIQYF

D: TRBD1
size: once
V: TRBV27
J: TRBJ1-1
DNA: TGTGCCAGCAGCCACGACAGGGTGAGAGTAACTGAAGCTTTCTTT
CDR3: CASSHDRVRVTEAFF

D: -
size: few
V: TRBV7-2
J: TRBJ2-7
DNA: TGTGCCAGCAGCTTAGGTGTGGGTGGGCGCGAGCAGTACTTC
CDR3: CASSLGVGGREQYF

D: TRBD1
size: few
V: TRBV2
J: TRBJ1-3
DNA: TGTGCCAGCTCCACAGGGGAACGAAACACCATATATTTT
CDR3: CASSTGERNTIYF

D: -
size: few
V: TRBV29-1
J: TRBJ2-3
DNA: TGCAGCGTCGGACAGTACACAGATACGCAGTATTTT
CDR3: CSVGQYTDTQYF

D: TRBD1
size: -
V: TRBV2
J: TRBJ2-5
DNA: TGTGCCAGCAGAGACAGGGAAGAGACCCAGTACTTC
CDR3: CASRDREETQYF

D: -
size: -
V: TRBV28
J: TRBJ1-2
DNA: TGTGCCAGCAGTACACCGGGACACTCCTATGGCTACACCTTC
CDR3: CASSTPGHSYGYTF

D: -
size: -
V: TRBV29-1
J: TRBJ2-4
DNA: TGCAGCGTCGCTCTGGGGGCCGACATTCAGTACTTC
CDR3: CSVALGADIQYF

D: TRBD1
size: few
V: TRBV7-2
J: TRBJ2-4
DNA: TGTGCCAGCAGCTTAGCGGGCCCAGGGGGAAACATTCAGTACTTC
CDR3: CASSLAGPGGNIQYF

D: -
size: few
V: TRBV7-2
J: TRBJ2-3
DNA: TGTGCCAGCAGCTTAGCCTTTAGTAACGAGTGGGCAGATACGCAGTATTTT
CDR3: CASSLAFSNEWADTQYF

D: -
size: -
V: TRBV5-1
J: TRBJ2-6
DNA: TGCGCCAGCACCGGGGCCTCTGGGGCCAACGTCCTGACTTTC
CDR3: CASTGASGANVLTF

D: TRBD1
size: -
V: TRBV5-4
J: TRBJ2-3
DNA: TGTGCCAGCACGGACAGGGGATCGGATACGCAGTATTTT
CDR3: CASTDRGSDTQYF

D: TRBD1
size: -
V: TRBV2
J: TRBJ2-1
DNA: TGTGCCAGCAGTGAAAGGGGACAGGTTTACAATGAGCAGTTCTTC
CDR3: CASSERGQVYNEQFF

D: TRBD1
size: -
V: TRBV30
J: TRBJ1-1
DNA: TGTGCCTGGAATCCGACAGGGTATACTGAAGCTTTCTTT
CDR3: CAWNPTGYTEAFF

D: -
size: -
V: TRBV4-3
J: TRBJ1-5
DNA: TGCGCCAGCAGCCACAACCTCATACGGAATTCGGGATCCCAGCATTTT
CDR3: CASSHNLIRNSGSQHF

D: -
size: few
V: TRBV9
J: TRBJ2-1
DNA: TGTGCCAGCAGCGCAACAGGACAGGGCGGGGGCAATGAGCAGTTCTTC
CDR3: CASSATGQGGGNEQFF

D: TRBD2
size: -
V: TRBV5-4
J: TRBJ2-3
DNA: TGTGCCAGCAGCTTGTTTCCGGGACTTGCGGGGGACCAACGCACAGATACGCAGTATTTT
CDR3: CASSLFPGLAGDQRTDTQYF

D: -
size: -
V: TRBV27
J: TRBJ2-3
DNA: TGTGCCACCGCGGGGGCGCAAGGTACGCAGTATTTT
CDR3: CATAGAQGTQYF

D: -
size: -
V: TRBV18
J: TRBJ1-5
DNA: TGTGCCAGCTCACCAGACAGGTTGGACAATCAGCCCCAGCATTTT
CDR3: CASSPDRLDNQPQHF

D: TRBD1
size: -
V: TRBV2
J: TRBJ2-5
DNA: TGTGCCAGCAGTGAAGCCCAGGGGGCGACCCAGTACTTC
CDR3: CASSEAQGATQYF

D: -
size: few
V: TRBV7-2
J: TRBJ2-1
DNA: TGTGCCAGCAGCTTTGCGAACGGGGGAAGGAATGAGCAGTTCTTC
CDR3: CASSFANGGRNEQFF

D: -
size: -
V: TRBV29-1
J: TRBJ2-1
DNA: TGCAGCGTTGATCGTGGAGCTATCTACAATGAGCAGTTCTTC
CDR3: CSVDRGAIYNEQFF

D: -
size: few
V: TRBV28
J: TRBJ2-3
DNA: TGTGCCAGCAGTTTAGTGTCGGGGCGCGAGACGCAGTATTTT
CDR3: CASSLVSGRETQYF

D: -
size: few
V: TRBV29-1
J: TRBJ2-3
DNA: TGCAGCGTTAAAGGGACTGGAATTTCAGATACGCAGTATTTT
CDR3: CSVKGTGISDTQYF

D: TRBD2
size: -
V: TRBV19
J: TRBJ2-5
DNA: TGTGCCAGTAAACTAGCGGGGGGAGGGCGTGCCGAGACCCAGTACTTC
CDR3: CASKLAGGGRAETQYF

D: -
size: -
V: TRBV6-1
J: TRBJ1-1
DNA: TGTGCCAGCAGTGACTCCGGACCGAACACTGAAGCTTTCTTT
CDR3: CASSDSGPNTEAFF

D: -
size: few
V: TRBV7-9
J: TRBJ2-1
DNA: TGTGCCAGCAGCCTCCAAGGGCCTTCCAATGAGCAGTTCTTC
CDR3: CASSLQGPSNEQFF

D: -
size: -
V: TRBV29-1
J: TRBJ2-7
DNA: TGCAGCGGTTCGGTCGGGAGAGAGGGGTACGAGCAGTACTTC
CDR3: CSGSVGREGYEQYF

D: TRBD1
size: few
V: TRBV9
J: TRBJ1-6
DNA: TGTGCCAGCAGCGCGAGGGACAGGGATTCACCCCTCCACTTT
CDR3: CASSARDRDSPLHF

D: -
size: few
V: TRBV6-1
J: TRBJ1-6
DNA: TGTGCCAGCAGTGATGTCTTCTCACCCCTCCACTTT
CDR3: CASSDVFSPLHF

D: -
size: few
V: TRBV2
J: TRBJ1-2
DNA: TGTGCCAGCAGGCAGACCTATGGCTACACCTTC
CDR3: CASRQTYGYTF

D: TRBD1
size: few
V: TRBV4-2
J: TRBJ2-1
DNA: TGTGCCAGCAGCCAAGCGGGTCGGACAGGGTATGAGCAGTTCTTC
CDR3: CASSQAGRTGYEQFF

D: TRBD1
size: -
V: TRBV4-3
J: TRBJ1-1
DNA: TGCGCCAGCAGCCAAGATCAGGGGGTGAACACTGAAGCTTTCTTT
CDR3: CASSQDQGVNTEAFF

D: -
size: -
V: TRBV9
J: TRBJ2-1
DNA: TGTGCCAGCAGCGGTCTGGGGGAGAGCTCCTACAATGAGCAGTTCTTC
CDR3: CASSGLGESSYNEQFF

D: -
size: few
V: TRBV5-6
J: TRBJ2-5
DNA: TGTGCCAGCAGCTTGCTAGGGAAAGAGACCCAGTACTTC
CDR3: CASSLLGKETQYF

D: -
size: few
V: TRBV18
J: TRBJ2-7
DNA: TGTGCCAGCTCACCATATACCTCCGAGCAGTACTTC
CDR3: CASSPYTSEQYF

D: -
size: many
V: TRBV29-1
J: TRBJ1-1
DNA: TGCAGCGCCTCGACAGGGAACACTGAAGCTTTCTTT
CDR3: CSASTGNTEAFF

D: -
size: few
V: TRBV29-1
J: TRBJ2-5
DNA: TGCAGCGTCCTGGGCGGGGCAGCCCAAGAGACCCAGTACTTC
CDR3: CSVLGGAAQETQYF